This T cell receptor (beta chain) is from a study of shared clonotypes between healthy human individuals. Study-wide results and limits: The donor pool, a small one, limited the genetic and exposure-history diversity represented. Larger estimated richness was generally seen in naive subsets than in memory subsets.

To note about this clone: Its antigen is still unknown.

Over several immunoSEQ plates, each subset's genomic DNA was distributed in even portions. TCRdb's table, derived via immunoSEQ multiplex PCR, lists solely in-frame clones and lacks some. The repertoire holds a few million clones, with 85% to 95% as singletons. This CDR3 is 15 amino acids long. V lost 1 base and J 1 base, leaving 11 bases between the germline ends. CDR1 SGHRS and CDR2 YFSETQ come from the germline V gene. The receptor was isolated from a man younger than 35 in good health. Some clones in this sample may be carry-over from other donors' samples. The chain combines TRBV5-1 with TRBJ1-2; tentatively, D is TRBD1 (6 bases). The sequencing sample was made of naive CD4+ T cells from PBMCs. Regarding subset: CD45RA+ positively selected. The chain's CDR3 is CASSLRAGDNYGYTF. The CDR3 DNA reads as TGCGCCAGCAGCTTGAGGGCAGGGGATAACTATGGCTACACCTTC.